These T cell receptor beta chains were read from a single sample in a study of T cells after yellow fever vaccination. TCRdb reprocessed the 5' RACE reads with MiXCR, giving one entry per CDR3 protein. There are 200,000 to 300,000 distinct CDR3 sequences in the sample; more than 3.5% occur only once, and under 20% lies in the top ten. The material sequenced was PBMCs, taken 15 days after the yellow fever booster vaccination. The receptors here all came from a man aged 18 to 30 who received the YFV17D yellow fever vaccine. Each CDR3 is given with its conserved first and last residue. The D gene is left open where the match is weak. Some rows have no size entry. The others give once, few or many, or a class for an expanded clone.

d_gene	abundance	j_gene	v_gene	CDR3nt	CDR3aa
TRBD2	many	TRBJ2-3	TRBV4-2	TGTGCCAGCACCGAGCGGGGGGCCCCGACAGATACGCAGTATTTT	CASTERGAPTDTQYF
NA	many	TRBJ2-3	TRBV7-2	TGTGCCAGCAGCTCCCTTGATACGCAGTATTTT	CASSSLDTQYF
NA	many	TRBJ2-3	TRBV5-1	TGCGCCAGCAGCTTAAGCCCCGCGGGGACAGATACGCAGTATTTT	CASSLSPAGTDTQYF
NA	many	TRBJ1-6	TRBV10-2	TGCGCCAGCAGTGTACAGGACGCCGGGTCACCCCTCCACTTT	CASSVQDAGSPLHF
NA	many	TRBJ2-3	TRBV28	TGTGCCAGCAGTCCGAAGCGGATGGGCACAGATACGCAGTATTTT	CASSPKRMGTDTQYF
TRBD2	many	TRBJ2-3	TRBV7-9	TGTGCCAGCAGCTTGGCCCTAGCGGGGGGGCAAGATACGCAGTATTTT	CASSLALAGGQDTQYF
NA	many	TRBJ1-5	TRBV19	TGTGCCAGTAGTAATGATCTGGGGAGGGCAAGCAATCAGCCCCAGCATTTT	CASSNDLGRASNQPQHF
NA	many	TRBJ2-1	TRBV4-1	TGCGCCAGCAGCCAGTTGCGGGGGCCTCCCTACAATGAGCAGTTCTTC	CASSQLRGPPYNEQFF
NA	many	TRBJ1-1	TRBV20-1	TGCAGTGCTCGGGACAAAGGAACAGTCACTGAAGCTTTCTTT	CSARDKGTVTEAFF
NA	many	TRBJ2-2	TRBV28	TGTGCCAGTACAGGACGAACGAACACCGGGGAGCTGTTTTTT	CASTGRTNTGELFF
NA	many	TRBJ2-5	TRBV20-1	TGCAGTGCTCCTAGATTAACAGGACAAGAGACCCAGTACTTC	CSAPRLTGQETQYF
NA	many	TRBJ2-1	TRBV24-1	NA	CATSDSGQGSYNEQFF
NA	many	TRBJ1-1	TRBV10-3	TGTGCCATCAATTTTCAGGGCGGCACTGAAGCTTTCTTT	CAINFQGGTEAFF
TRBD1	many	TRBJ1-3	TRBV20-1	TGCAGTGCTAGAGACAGGACAGGGAAGGACGGAAACACCATATATTTT	CSARDRTGKDGNTIYF
NA	many	TRBJ1-2	TRBV29-1	TGCAGCGTTGAGTTCCAGACTTATGGCTACACCTTC	CSVEFQTYGYTF
TRBD1	many	TRBJ1-2	TRBV12-3/TRBV12-4	TGTGCCAGCAGTCCGGGACAGACACACTATGGCTACACCTTC	CASSPGQTHYGYTF
NA	many	TRBJ1-5	TRBV4-3	TGCGCCAGCAGCCAAGATCGGGCAGAATATCAGCCCCAGCATTTT	CASSQDRAEYQPQHF
NA	many	TRBJ1-3	TRBV7-2	TGTGCCAGCAGCTTAGAGGCTCCAGGGTTTGGAAACACCATATATTTT	CASSLEAPGFGNTIYF
NA	many	TRBJ1-3	TRBV20-1	TGCAGTGCGTTGCGACAGAGCTCTGGAAACACCATATATTTT	CSALRQSSGNTIYF
TRBD1	many	TRBJ1-1	TRBV10-3	TGTGCCAGCGGCGGACAGGACACTGAAGCTTTCTTT	CASGGQDTEAFF
NA	many	TRBJ1-6	TRBV7-2	TGTGCCAGCAGCTTTATCCGGGACCGGTACTCACCCCTCCACTTT	CASSFIRDRYSPLHF
NA	many	TRBJ1-2	TRBV7-9	TGTGCCAGCAGCCCCCGGGGGGACTATGGCTACACCTTC	CASSPRGDYGYTF
NA	many	TRBJ2-5	TRBV6-5	TGTGCCAGCAGCTTACAGGGAAGAGGGGAGACCCAGTACTTC	CASSLQGRGETQYF
NA	many	TRBJ2-4	TRBV4-1	TGCGCCAGCAGGGACCGGGGCTCTGGTGGCATTCAGTACTTC	CASRDRGSGGIQYF
NA	many	TRBJ2-5	TRBV4-1	TGCGCCAGCAGCCAAGAATGGCGGTTCTTCCAAGAGACCCAGTACTTC	CASSQEWRFFQETQYF
TRBD1	many	TRBJ1-2	TRBV6-6	TGTGCCAGCAGCCCGACAGGGGTCAGGGTTGGCTACACCTTC	CASSPTGVRVGYTF
NA	many	TRBJ1-1	TRBV12-3/TRBV12-4	TGTGCCAGCAGTTTCCACACTGAAGCTTTCTTT	CASSFHTEAFF
TRBD2	many	TRBJ2-2	TRBV6-4	TGTGCCAGCAGTGAGCGGGGGGACACCGGGGAGCTGTTTTTT	CASSERGDTGELFF
TRBD1	many	TRBJ1-2	TRBV6-5	TGTGCCAGCAGTTTCTCAGGGGGCGATGGCTACACCTTC	CASSFSGGDGYTF
NA	many	TRBJ2-7	TRBV25-1	TGTGCCAGCAGTGGGGGCGAGCAGTACTTC	CASSGGEQYF
NA	NA	TRBJ2-2	TRBV5-1	TGCGCCAGCAGCAATACCGGGACTTCCGGGGAGCTGTTTTTT	CASSNTGTSGELFF
TRBD2	many	TRBJ2-5	TRBV7-2	TGTGCCAGCAGCTTAGTAGCGGGGATCCAAGAGACCCAGTACTTC	CASSLVAGIQETQYF
NA	NA	TRBJ1-1	TRBV7-9	TGTGCCAGCCGCGAAACTGAAGCTTTCTTT	CASRETEAFF
NA	many	TRBJ2-2	TRBV7-2	TGTGCCAGCAGCTTCAGCGTGGGGGCCGGGGAGCTGTTTTTT	CASSFSVGAGELFF
TRBD1	few	TRBJ1-4	TRBV6-5	TGTGCCAGCAGTTATACAGGGGAAGATGAAAAACTGTTTTTT	CASSYTGEDEKLFF